This note documents a single T cell receptor beta chain sequence. Deletions cut 10 bases from V and 7 bases from J, with 13 bases between. Germline loops: CDR1 MDHEN, CDR2 SYDVKM. This CDR3 comprises 11 residues. Extraction of total RNA produced a minimum of 5 micrograms from each sample. This specimen belongs to a study of blood T cells in healthy people across ages. Sample-barcoded 5' priming and a J-beta primer mix drove a second PCR of roughly 6 to 12 cycles. TCRdb redid the calling of the 5' RACE reads with MiXCR, one entry per CDR3 protein. The table lists 500,000 to 550,000 distinct CDR3 sequences, nearly 25% of them singletons. These same records also appear under a second study, on T cells of mothers and their children. That work contributes: The sample comes from eight to ten healthy Caucasian donors: mothers and children. The whole RNA yield was converted to cDNA, approximately 1.6 ug per 15 ul.

This chain joins TRBV28 and TRBJ2-5, with D maybe TRBD2 (6 bases). The material sequenced was blood. The clonotype was recovered from a boy younger than 18 in good health. The CDR3 region has the DNA TGTGCCAACCTGACTAGAGGGACCCAGTACTTC. Amino acids: CANLTRGTQYF.